The next 17 T cell receptor beta chains were all read from a single sample in a study of human T cells and chemical hapten exposure. TCRdb redid the calling of the RACE reads with MiXCR, one entry per CDR3 protein. The sample holds approximately 400,000 distinct CDR3 sequences, 4.8% seen once. The time point was: patch test 1, 2 weeks after DPC sensitization. Specified treatment: therapeutic diphenylcyclopropenone sensitization with weekly scalp DPC. The specimen was whole blood, collected in connection with sensitization to the hapten diphenylcyclopropenone (DPC). The receptor source for this set is a woman between 45 and 65 years old with alopecia areata. Some clones in this sample may be carry-over from other donors' samples.

This clonotype was detected a few times. The rearrangement joins TRBV10-3 to TRBJ1-4; D might be TRBD1 (5 bases). The V end lost 5 bases, the J end lost 10 bases, and 11 bases lay between the germline ends. CDR3 length: 12 residues. Germline V CDR1 and CDR2: ENHRY, SYGVKD. DNA for the CDR3: TGTGCCATCAGTCGGGACGCCCTAAAACTGTTTTTT. The encoded protein is CAISRDALKLFF.

Ten or more counts support this clonotype. The chain carries TRBV5-1 and TRBJ2-3; 7 positions agree with TRBD2. V lost 1 base, J lost 2 bases, and 4 bases stayed unmatched. The CDR3 has 15 residues. Germline V gives CDR1 SGHRS, CDR2 YFSETQ. The DNA for the CDR3 is TGCGCCAGCAGCTTGAGTGCGGGGGACACAGATACGCAGTATTTT. Translation: CASSLSAGDTDTQYF.

The rearrangement links TRBV11-2 to TRBJ1-5; D not certain. CDR1 is SGHAT and CDR2 is FQNNGV in the germline V gene. The CDR3 is made up of 14 amino acids. Deletions cut 4 bases from V and 7 bases from J, with 14 bases between. CDR3 in DNA: TGTGCCAGCAGCTCGGCCGGGAGCGGGCAGCCCCAGCATTTT. Translating gives CASSSAGSGQPQHF.

Ten or more counts support this clonotype. This chain uses TRBV20-1 with TRBJ1-4; D remains unclear. V was pared by 0 bases and J by 6 bases, with 14 bases between. The germline gives CDR1 DFQATT, CDR2 SNEGSKA (reference sequence). This CDR3 has 15 amino acids. The CDR3: CSARDNSGRDEKLFF. The CDR3 DNA reads TGCAGTGCTAGAGACAACAGCGGGAGGGATGAAAAACTGTTTTTT.

The chain has TRBV5-1 and TRBJ1-1; D is unclear. The ends were cut back, 7 bases at V and 4 bases at J, with 8 bases in the middle. Germline V gene data show CDR1 as SGHRS and CDR2 as YFSETQ. This CDR3 is 11 amino acids long. CDR3 coding DNA: TGCGCCAGCCGTCTATTCACTGAAGCTTTCTTT. This sequence encodes CASRLFTEAFF.

With respect to this clonotype: A much larger clone differs by one base, so this may be a read error. The V gene is TRBV9, the J gene TRBJ2-3; TRBD1 matches at 8 bases. The junction had 3 bases not matched to a gene; V was cut back by 3 bases and J by 0 bases. The germline V gene has CDR1 SGDLS and CDR2 YYNGEE. The CDR3 sequence is 15 residues long. CDR3 nucleotides: TGTGCCAGCAGCGGGGGACAGGCTAGCACAGATACGCAGTATTTT. This gives the protein CASSGGQASTDTQYF.

This clonotype was recorded a few times. The CDR3 bases are TGCAGTGCTAGAACCCTAGCGGGGGTCACAGATACGCAGTATTTT. Encoded protein: CSARTLAGVTDTQYF. The rearrangement links TRBV20-1 to TRBJ2-3; 10 bases line up with TRBD2. The CDR3 runs to 15 residues. Trimming took 2 bases from V and 2 from J; bases not matched to a gene: 4. Looked up from germline, CDR1 is DFQATT and CDR2 is SNEGSKA (reference sequence).

This clonotype was seen ten or more times. The chain has TRBV6-5 and TRBJ1-2, with no clear D. The CDR3 is 16 amino acids. V gave up 5 bases and J gave up 2 bases, with 18 bases separating them. Germline V CDR1 and CDR2: MNHEY, SVGAGI. DNA of the CDR3: TGTGCCAGCAGTACCGGGCGCTCTAACCCCAACTATGGCTACACCTTC. Protein: CASSTGRSNPNYGYTF.

This clonotype was seen a handful of times. This chain connects TRBV6-6 to TRBJ2-1, with 7 positions matching TRBD2. J was trimmed by 3 bases and V by 3 bases; bases with no gene match: 5. The CDR3 has 15 residues. CDR1 is MNHNY and CDR2 is SVGAGI in the germline V gene (reference sequence). The DNA for the CDR3 is TGTGCCAGCAGTTATTCGGCGGGAGACTACAATGAGCAGTTCTTC. Protein product: CASSYSAGDYNEQFF.

Concerning this clonotype: One base away lies a much larger clone, so this may be a sequencing read error. This CDR3 is missing its conserved last phenylalanine or tryptophan, likely due to a read error. The chain links TRBV7-8 to TRBJ1-1; possibly TRBD1 for D (6 bases). Germline V gene sequence: CDR1 SGHVS, CDR2 FQNEAQ. The V and J ends lost 1 base and 11 bases respectively, with 17 bases between them. The CDR3 covers 14 residues. CDR3 protein: CASSLGGARSLAFS. Written as DNA, the CDR3 is TGTGCCAGCAGCTTAGGGGGGGCGCGTAGCTTGGCTTTCTCT.

The CDR3 sequence: CASSEWNREAFF. The CDR3 coding sequence is TGTGCCAGCAGTGAATGGAACAGGGAGGCTTTCTTT. This chain joins TRBV6-1 and TRBJ1-1, with D maybe TRBD1 (6 bases). V lost 2 bases to trimming and J lost 11 bases, with 12 bases between them. CDR1 is MNHNS and CDR2 is SASEGT in the germline V gene. The length of the CDR3 is 12 residues.

There are many counts of this clonotype. This chain links TRBV29-1 with TRBJ2-1; the D is unclear. V lost 7 bases and J 0 bases, leaving 10 bases between the germline ends. Germline V lookup: CDR1 SQVTM, CDR2 ANQGSEA. The CDR3 spans 13 residues. The CDR3 here is CSAESPSYNEQFF. CDR3 coding DNA: TGCAGCGCAGAAAGTCCCTCCTACAATGAGCAGTTCTTC.

This clonotype came up many times. The J gene is TRBJ2-3, the V gene TRBV7-9, with a possible D match to TRBD1 (5 bases). Germline lookup yields CDR1 SEHNR and CDR2 FQNEAQ (reference sequence). V was cut by 6 bases and J by 0 bases, with 13 bases left in between. The length of the CDR3 is 15 residues. CDR3 DNA: TGTGCCAGCAGACCCCAGGGCCCTAGCACAGATACGCAGTATTTT. Amino acids: CASRPQGPSTDTQYF.

The chain recombines TRBV7-2 with TRBJ2-4, with 8 bases that match TRBD2. Germline CDR1 is SGHTA and CDR2 is FQGNSA. CDR3 length: 14 amino acids. Unmatched junction bases numbered 4, after V lost 2 bases and J lost 7 bases. CDR3 nucleotides: TGTGCCAGCAGCTTACCGGGAGGGGGGAACATTCAGTACTTC. Its translation is CASSLPGGGNIQYF.

This clonotype was observed at least ten times. V is TRBV29-1 and J is TRBJ2-5; D is unresolved. Deletions cut 3 bases from V and 4 bases from J, with 9 bases between. CDR1 is SQVTM and CDR2 is ANQGSEA in the germline V gene. CDR3 size: 12 residues. The CDR3 DNA is TGCAGCGTTGATGGCCCAGCAGAGACCCAGTACTTC. Translated, it gives CSVDGPAETQYF.

The sample holds many counts of this clonotype. V is TRBV2 and J is TRBJ2-5; a weak D match, TRBD2 (5 bases). This CDR3 is built from 14 residues. Trimming pared 7 bases from V and 4 bases from J, leaving 16 bases between. Germline V gene lookup returns CDR1 SNHLY and CDR2 FYNNEI. The CDR3 protein is CASILARRGETQYF. Here the CDR3 DNA reads TGTGCCAGCATTCTCGCGCGCCGGGGAGAGACCCAGTACTTC.

This clonotype was recorded at least ten times. V gene TRBV9 combines with J gene TRBJ2-1; no clear D gene. The V end lost 0 bases, the J end lost 0 bases, and 13 bases lay between the germline ends. Germline-derived CDR1 and CDR2 are SGDLS and YYNGEE. The CDR3 consists of 17 residues. The CDR3 region is CASSVGDTTRSYNEQFF. The CDR3 nucleotides read TGTGCCAGCAGCGTAGGAGATACCACCCGCTCCTACAATGAGCAGTTCTTC.